This TCR beta chain appears in the sequencing data of a study of post-analysis software for immune sequencing data. On the study more broadly: Included among the disease courses, which were recorded for the cohort, were relapsing-remitting, secondary progressive and progressive-relapsing multiple sclerosis. Study results and limitations: F measure clustering grouped samples strongly by preparation batch. Multiple sclerosis patients showed significantly lower normalized Chao1 diversity than controls did. Patients showed TRBV5-6, TRBV5-1 and TRBV20-1 among roughly 5 TRBV segments more frequent than in controls.

CDR3 length equals 12 residues. V gave up 1 base and J gave up 6 bases, with 7 bases separating them. Each TCR beta cDNA library carried unique molecular identifiers. MiXCR was run by TCRdb on the PCR reads, yielding one entry per CDR3 protein. The sample gives a few hundred thousand distinct CDR3 sequences, 30% to 45% of which show up once; around 4.8% is in the top ten. This clonotype was picked up many times. Its antigen is as yet unknown. This sequence originates from a girl between 10 and 17 years old with multiple sclerosis. V and J are TRBV12-3 or TRBV12-4 and TRBJ2-7; D possibly corresponds to TRBD1 (6 bases). The sample comprised blood. The CDR3 loop reads CASSLGGGEQYF. CDR3 bases: TGTGCCAGCAGTTTAGGAGGGGGCGAGCAGTACTTC.